The rows below give T cell receptor beta chains drawn from one sample of a study of blood T cell repertoires in COVID-19. Clones were sequenced by immunoSEQ multiplex PCR, and TCRdb holds only the in-frame ones, with some missing. The profile shows about 61,000 clones, more than 70% of them singletons. Sequences were obtained from peripheral blood. The receptor set was obtained from a woman aged 45-59 years with active or convalescent COVID-19. The CDR3 runs from the conserved cysteine through the conserved F or W. D genes are given only for firm matches. Some rows have no size entry. The others give once, few or many, or a class for an expanded clone.

>17|.|TRBD2|TRBJ2-7|TRBV9
TGTGCCAGCAGCGAGGGACGACTAGCGGGACTTATCTACGAGCAGTACTTC
CASSEGRLAGLIYEQYF
>16|.|.|TRBJ2-6|TRBV18
TGTGCCAGCTCACGAAGAACGGGCTCTGGGGCCAACGTCCTGACTTTC
CASSRRTGSGANVLTF
>12|.|TRBD2|TRBJ2-7|TRBV2
TGTGCCAGCAGTGACGGGGGGTTCGAGCAGTACTTC
CASSDGGFEQYF
>12|.|.|TRBJ2-7|TRBV2
TGTGCCAGCAGGGGACTTATCTACGAGCAGTACTTC
CASRGLIYEQYF
>14|few|.|TRBJ2-6|TRBV2
TGTGCCAGCGGGCCGGCCTCTGGGGCCAACGTCCTGACTTTC
CASGPASGANVLTF
>14|.|.|TRBJ1-2|TRBV6-5
TGTGCCAGCAGTTACTCGAGCCGGGTTTATGGCTACACCTTC
CASSYSSRVYGYTF
>14|few|.|TRBJ1-5|TRBV9
TGTGCCAGCAGCCCCGGGACACTCAATCAGCCCCAGCATTTT
CASSPGTLNQPQHF
>15|.|TRBD1|TRBJ1-1|TRBV6-6
TGTGCCAGCAGTCGACAGGGTTTGTTCGACACTGAAGCTTTCTTT
CASSRQGLFDTEAFF
>15|.|.|TRBJ2-3|TRBV2
TGTGCCAGCAGCCAGCGGGACACTCTCACAGATACGCAGTATTTT
CASSQRDTLTDTQYF
>15|.|TRBD1|TRBJ1-3|TRBV6-1
TGTGCCAGCAGTGAAGGGATCACAGGGGTTAACACCATATATTTT
CASSEGITGVNTIYF
>14|.|TRBD1|TRBJ2-5|TRBV6-6
TGTGCCAGCAGTTTTGGACAGGGAGAAGAGACCCAGTACTTC
CASSFGQGEETQYF
>13|.|.|TRBJ2-7|TRBV12-3/TRBV12-4
TGTGCCAGCATGCCAGGGAACGGCCACGAGCAGTACTTC
CASMPGNGHEQYF
>15|.|.|TRBJ2-3|TRBV9
TGTGCCAGCAGCGTAGGTTTAGCTAGCACAGATACGCAGTATTTT
CASSVGLASTDTQYF
>16|.|TRBD1|TRBJ2-7|TRBV9
TGTGCCAGCAGCGTAAGTCCCGGACAGGGTTTTTACGAGCAGTACTTC
CASSVSPGQGFYEQYF
>14|once|TRBD2|TRBJ2-5|TRBV27
TGTGCCAGCATGATAGCGGGAGAGGGGGAGACCCAGTACTTC
CASMIAGEGETQYF
>13|.|.|TRBJ2-1|TRBV7-7
TGTGCTAGCAGCAGGCAGGGGCTCAATGAGCAGTTCTTC
CASSRQGLNEQFF
>15|.|.|TRBJ1-4|TRBV27
TGTGCCAGCAGTTTTTGGGGGGGTGGTGATGAAAAACTGTTTTTT
CASSFWGGGDEKLFF
>15|.|.|TRBJ2-7|TRBV5-6
TGTGCCAGCAGCTTGGGAGGCCCGGTTTTCTACGAGCAGTACTTC
CASSLGGPVFYEQYF
>19|.|TRBD2|TRBJ2-1|TRBV11-3
TGTGCCAGCAGCTTGACCTCAGCGGGACCCTTTTTCTCCTACAATGAGCAGTTCTTC
CASSLTSAGPFFSYNEQFF
>14|.|.|TRBJ2-7|TRBV2
TGTGCCAGCAGGACCATCGGGACAACCTACGAGCAGTACTTC
CASRTIGTTYEQYF
>13|.|.|TRBJ1-1|TRBV4-2
TGTGCCAGCAGCCAAGAATTCCCGGTTGAAGCTTTCTTT
CASSQEFPVEAFF
>16|.|.|TRBJ1-5|TRBV19
TGTGCCAGTAGTATAGTAGGAACAGGGATCGGGCAGCCCCAGCATTTT
CASSIVGTGIGQPQHF
>14|few|TRBD1|TRBJ1-6|TRBV7-9
TGTGCCAGCAGCTGGACAGGGGGGAATTCACCCCTCCACTTT
CASSWTGGNSPLHF
>14|.|.|TRBJ1-3|TRBV10-3
TGTGCCATCAGCGGTACAGGGATCAGAGACACCATATATTTT
CAISGTGIRDTIYF
>14|.|TRBD1|TRBJ1-4|TRBV6-5
TGTGCCAGCAGCCCCAGGCAGGGGGGCGAAAAACTGTTTTTT
CASSPRQGGEKLFF
>11|.|.|TRBJ2-7|TRBV5-6
TGTGCCAGCAGCCTTAGCTCCGAGCAGTACTTC
CASSLSSEQYF
>16|.|.|TRBJ2-5|TRBV19
TGTGCCAGTAGTACTGGAGGACGCCCGTTCCAAGAGACCCAGTACTTC
CASSTGGRPFQETQYF
>16|.|TRBD2|TRBJ2-1|TRBV10-2
TGCGCCAGCAGCGATGGACTAGCGGGAGTGTCCCATGAGCAGTTCTTC
CASSDGLAGVSHEQFF
>17|.|TRBD2|TRBJ2-7|TRBV2
TGTGCCAGCAGTGCATCCGGGACTAGCGGGAATTTGTACGAGCAGTACTTC
CASSASGTSGNLYEQYF
>17|.|.|TRBJ2-3|TRBV5-1
TGCGCCAGCAGCTTGGGTGTGCGGGGAAGAAGCACAGATACGCAGTATTTT
CASSLGVRGRSTDTQYF
>13|.|.|TRBJ2-1|TRBV5-1
TGCGCCAGCAGCTTGGGGGACAATTATGAGCAGTTCTTC
CASSLGDNYEQFF
>14|.|TRBD1|TRBJ1-4|TRBV5-5
TGTGCCAGCAGCACGACAGGGGGCTTTGAAAAACTGTTTTTT
CASSTTGGFEKLFF
>15|once|.|TRBJ1-5|TRBV3-1/TRBV3-2
TGTGCCAGCAGCCAAGGGGCAGGGGTGAATCAGCCCCAGCATTTT
CASSQGAGVNQPQHF
>17|.|.|TRBJ1-1|TRBV5-1
TGCGCCAGTAAAGCTGTTGTGGGGCATCGGTCGAACACTGAAGCTTTCTTT
CASKAVVGHRSNTEAFF
>15|.|TRBD2|TRBJ2-1|TRBV4-2
TGTGCCAGCAGCCAAGAAAGCGGGAGCAGAGATGAGCAGTTCTTC
CASSQESGSRDEQFF
>15|.|.|TRBJ2-3|TRBV12-2
TGTGCAAGTCGCTTGGCGGCCCGGGACACAGATACGCAGTATTTT
CASRLAARDTDTQYF
>17|.|.|TRBJ2-2|TRBV28
TGTGCCAGCAGTTTTTTGGGCAGGGATCGTCTCACCGGGGAGCTGTTTTTT
CASSFLGRDRLTGELFF
>18|.|TRBD1|TRBJ2-2|TRBV9
TGTGCCAGCAGCGCCTCCGACGTGGCGGGACAGGACACCGGGGAGCTGTTTTTT
CASSASDVAGQDTGELFF